These 18 T cell receptor beta chains originate from one sample sequenced in a study of T cell clonality in common variable immunodeficiency. Method: immunoSEQ multiplex PCR; TCRdb's copy keeps in-frame clones and lacks some. The table lists some 27,000 clones, with no singletons. Study observations and caveats: In common variable immunodeficiency, TCR beta chains reportedly carried fewer deletions and N-nucleotide insertions.

Which antigens these TCRs recognize remains unknown. Sequencing input: peripheral blood mononuclear cells. These TCRs come from a human donor with common variable immunodeficiency.

This clone was recorded many times. From the germline J gene comes the end of the CDR3, since the read stops 3 residues before it. The chain couples TRBV7-2 to TRBJ2-7; no reliable D call. The CDR3 extends over 12 amino acids. The ends were cut back, 8 bases at V and 1 base at J, with 9 bases in the middle. The germline V gene has CDR1 SGHTA and CDR2 FQGNSA. CDR3 protein: CASSNRSYEQYF. The covered CDR3 bases are TGTGCCAGCTCCAACAGATCCTACGAG.

CDR3 DNA (partial): TGTGCCAGCAGCTTAGACAGGGGGCGCGGGGAG. It is translated as CASSLDRGRGE. The CDR3 as a whole reads CASSLDRGRGELFF. The chain has TRBV7-3 and TRBJ2-2; 10 bases agree with TRBD1. The read comes to an end 3 residues before the CDR3 does, leaving the germline J gene to fill in the end. The CDR3 is 14 residues long. Germline V gives CDR1 SGHTA, CDR2 FQGTGA. The ends lost 2 bases at V and 7 bases at J; junction bases unmatched: 1.

This clone was counted many times. The read is 3 residues too short to cover the CDR3 end, so that end is filled in from the germline J gene. The chain links TRBV5-1 to TRBJ2-5; 11 nucleotides line up with TRBD2. Germline-derived CDR1 and CDR2 are SGHRS and YFSETQ. J lost 2 bases, V lost 0 bases, and 6 bases had no gene match. This CDR3 has 17 amino acids. The covered CDR3 bases are TGCGCCAGCAGCTTGGTAGGACTAGCGGGCGGACAAGAGACC. Its protein product is CASSLVGLAGGQET. The CDR3 reads in full as CASSLVGLAGGQETQYF.

To note about this clone: The read stops 3 residues short of the end of the CDR3; the missing end is completed from the germline J gene. The J gene is TRBJ2-1, the V gene TRBV2; the D gene is possibly TRBD1 (6 bases). V was clipped by 5 bases and J by 0 bases, with 23 bases between them. The CDR3 consists of 19 residues. Per the germline V gene, CDR1 is SNHLY and CDR2 is FYNNEI. The DNA read from the CDR3 is TGTGCCAGCAGTCCGGGGCCTCAGGGGATTATAGGCTCCTACAATGAG. The encoded protein is CASSPGPQGIIGSYNE. The entire CDR3 protein is CASSPGPQGIIGSYNEQFF.

This clone appeared many times. The read gets to within 3 residues of the CDR3 end, and the germline J gene fills in the rest. The rearrangement joins TRBV29-1 to TRBJ2-3, with 9 bases that match TRBD2. The CDR3 length is 15 residues. Germline CDR1 SQVTM, CDR2 ANQGSEA. Losses at the gene ends were 6 bases for V and 6 bases for J; bases not matched to a gene: 13. The covered CDR3 bases are TGCAGCGTCCCCCTGGCGGGGGGGCCGAAGGATACG. It is translated as CSVPLAGGPKDT. The CDR3 as a whole reads CSVPLAGGPKDTQYF.

Comment on this clone: Sequencing ends 3 residues short of the CDR3 end; the germline J gene provides the rest. V usage is TRBV5-1 and J usage is TRBJ2-5; 12 nucleotides align to TRBD2. CDR3 length equals 15 residues. The germline V gene encodes CDR1 SGHRS and CDR2 YFSETQ. The trim removed 4 bases at V and 2 bases at J, leaving 3 bases unmatched. Incomplete CDR3 DNA: TGCGCCAGCAGCGAACTAGCGGGGGGACAAGAGACC. Amino acids: CASSELAGGQET. The full CDR3 is CASSELAGGQETQYF.

In its sample, this clone was seen many times. Read coverage stops 3 residues before the CDR3 terminus; the germline J gene supplies the remainder. The V gene is TRBV5-4, the J gene TRBJ1-2; 9 positions agree with TRBD1. V was clipped by 4 bases and J by 4 bases; unmatched bases: 2. The CDR3 is 13 residues long. Germline V lookup: CDR1 SGHNT, CDR2 YYREEE (reference sequence). The CDR3 here is CASSPQGAYGYTF. The part of the CDR3 DNA that was read is TGTGCCAGCAGCCCACAGGGGGCCTATGGC. The full variable domain, rest sourced from reference TRBV5-4 and TRBJ1-2, is ETGVTQSPTHLIKTRGQQVTLRCSSQSGHNTVSWYQQALGQGPQFIFQYYREEENGRGNFPPRFSGLQFPNYSSELNVNALELDDSALYLCASSPQGAYGYTFGSGTRLTVV.

Comment on this clone: The observed sequence ends 3 residues before the CDR3 terminus, with the missing tail filled in from the germline J gene. The rearrangement joins TRBV7-2 to TRBJ1-5; D is unclear. The CDR3 length is 13 residues. Germline CDR1 and CDR2: SGHTA and FQGNSA. The ends were cut back, 4 bases at V and 7 bases at J, with 11 bases in the middle. CDR3 amino acids: CASSSTGWQPQHF. The part of the CDR3 DNA that was read is TGTGCCAGCAGCTCGACGGGGTGGCAGCCC.

This clone has ten or more counts. The observed sequence ends 3 residues before the CDR3 terminus, with the missing tail filled in from the germline J gene. J is TRBJ2-4 and V is TRBV6-2 or TRBV6-3; TRBD1 matches at 8 bases. The CDR3 length is 13 residues. Germline V lookup: CDR1 MNHEY, CDR2 SVGEGT. The CDR3 sequence: CANRPGQGTFQYF. The covered CDR3 bases are TGTGCCAACAGACCAGGACAGGGAACCTTT.

This clone was detected many times. The sequence runs out 3 residues before the end of the CDR3; the remainder is reconstructed from the germline J gene. The chain couples TRBV5-4 to TRBJ1-5; 9 nucleotides match TRBD1. Trimming at V came to 4 bases and at J to 1 base, leaving 3 bases not matched to a gene. CDR3 length: 15 amino acids. Germline V gene lookup returns CDR1 SGHNT and CDR2 YYREEE (reference sequence). CDR3 in amino acids: CASSRGTGSNQPQHF. Incomplete CDR3 DNA: TGTGCCAGCAGCCGGGGGACAGGGAGCAATCAGCCC.

This clone was recorded at least ten times. The read ends 3 residues before the CDR3 terminus; that terminus is restored from the germline J gene. The rearrangement links TRBV7-2 to TRBJ1-2; perhaps TRBD1 as D (6 bases). The CDR3 totals 13 residues. Trimming cost V 3 bases and J 6 bases, with 11 bases left between them. Per the germline V gene, CDR1 is SGHTA and CDR2 is FQGNSA. The CDR3 bases that were read are TGTGCCAGCAGCTTCCTCAGGACAGATGGC. Residues: CASSFLRTDG. The entire CDR3 sequence reads CASSFLRTDGYTF.

A remark on this clone: The junction differs from germline at one of its ends, possibly a read error. CDR3 loop: CASSAGGLIQETQYF. The sequenced CDR3 bases are TGTGCTAGCAGCGCGGGGGGACTAATTCAAGAGACC. This sequence joins TRBV7-7 and TRBJ2-5; 8 bases align to TRBD2. The read halts 3 residues ahead of the CDR3 end, with the missing end drawn from the germline J gene. The CDR3 runs 15 residues. In germline, CDR1 is SSHAT, CDR2 FNYEAQ (reference sequence).

This clone was counted many times. The read ends 3 residues early relative to the CDR3; the germline J gene fills the gap. This rearrangement joins TRBV2 to TRBJ2-3, with D perhaps TRBD2 (7 bases). Trimming left V 4 bases short and J 0 bases short, with 14 bases between. Per the germline V gene, CDR1 is SNHLY and CDR2 is FYNNEI. The CDR3 runs to 16 residues. The sequenced CDR3 bases are TGTGCCAGCAGTGGCCCAGCGGGGACAAGCACAGATACG. This translates into CASSGPAGTSTDT. The CDR3 reads in full as CASSGPAGTSTDTQYF. Complete variable domain (other parts from reference TRBV2 and TRBJ2-3): EPEVTQTPSHQVTQMGQEVILRCVPISNHLYFYWYRQILGQKVEFLVSFYNNEISEKSEIFDDQFSVERPDGSNFTLKIRSTKLEDSAMYFCASSGPAGTSTDTQYFGPGTRLTVL.

This clone appeared many times. A read error may account for a junction end that differs from germline. The read is 3 residues too short to cover the CDR3 end, so that end is filled in from the germline J gene. J is TRBJ2-3 and V is TRBV4-2; TRBD2 matches at 11 bases. CDR3 length: 14 residues. Germline-derived CDR1 and CDR2 are LGHNA and YNFKEQ. The covered CDR3 bases are TGCGCCAGCGGTAGCGGGGGGGCGTGGAATACG. Translation gives CASGSGGAWNT. The whole CDR3 region reads CASGSGGAWNTQYF.

Ten or more counts support this clone. The sequenced part of the CDR3 DNA is TGTGCCAGCAGCCAAGGGACAGGGAAAGGTCAGCCC. It translates to CASSQGTGKGQP. The whole CDR3 region reads CASSQGTGKGQPQHF. The chain joins TRBV7-8 to TRBJ1-5; 9 bases are shared with TRBD1. Read sequence stops 3 residues before the CDR3 end, and the germline J gene provides the missing end. CDR3 length: 15 residues. V shed 5 bases, J shed 6 bases, and the junction held 8 bases outside the gene matches. Germline CDR1 reads SGHVS; CDR2 reads FQNEAQ.

This clone was seen a few times. The sequenced fragment ends 3 residues before the CDR3 boundary, so the rest is inferred from the germline J gene. The rearrangement uses TRBV18 and TRBJ1-2; 7 nucleotides agree with TRBD1. Germline assignment: CDR1 KGHSH and CDR2 LQKENI. V lost 3 bases and J lost 0; bases outside the gene matches: 7. CDR3 length equals 16 residues. The CDR3 is CASSPLGTDPNYGYTF. Incomplete CDR3 DNA: TGTGCCAGCTCACCCCTAGGGACAGACCCTAACTATGGC.

This clone occurred a few times. The read falls 3 residues short of the CDR3 end, and the missing part is taken from the germline J gene. This chain connects TRBV2 to TRBJ2-1; TRBD2 matches 7 bases. Germline CDR1 SNHLY, CDR2 FYNNEI. V shed 5 bases, J shed 0 bases, and the junction held 7 bases outside the gene matches. This CDR3 has 16 residues. CDR3 DNA, as far as it was read: TGTGCCAGCAGTTGGGACTACTTGAGCTCCTACAATGAG. Translation gives CASSWDYLSSYNE. The entire CDR3 sequence reads CASSWDYLSSYNEQFF.

The sample holds many counts of this clone. The sequenced fragment ends 3 residues before the CDR3 boundary, so the rest is inferred from the germline J gene. The V and J genes are TRBV20-1 and TRBJ1-1, with a weak D call TRBD1 (6 bases). CDR3 size: 11 residues. Germline V lookup: CDR1 DFQATT, CDR2 SNEGSKA (reference sequence). The CDR3 DNA, read in part, is TGCAGTGCTAGGCGACAGGAGGAA. Translated, it gives CSARRQEE. The whole CDR3 sequence is CSARRQEEAFF.